These 27 T cell receptor beta chains originate from one sample sequenced in a study of CD8+CD57+ T cells in acquired aplastic anemia. Those patients picked for sequencing had displayed CD8+CD57+ cell expansion on flow cytometry. According to the study, genomic DNA was the template for TCR beta VDJ and CDR3 profiling. TCRdb called the reads again in MiXCR, with one record for every CDR3 protein. This repertoire shows 180,000 or so distinct CDR3 sequences, roughly three fifths found once; its top ten account for roughly 46%. Sequenced sample: sorted CD4+, CD8+, or CD8+CD57+ T cells (not recorded which) from PBMCs. The source is a human donor with aplastic anemia.

V and J are TRBV7-8 and TRBJ1-1; 7 nucleotides agree with TRBD1. The CDR3 loop spans 15 amino acids. The germline gives CDR1 SGHVS, CDR2 FQNEAQ. Trimming took 1 base from V and 5 from J; bases not matched to a gene: 7. The CDR3 sequence is CASSLGTGLRTEAFF. CDR3 DNA: TGTGCCAGCAGCTTAGGGACAGGTTTGAGGACTGAAGCTTTCTTT. The full variable domain, completed using reference TRBV7-8 and TRBJ1-1, is GAGVSQSPRYKVAKRGQDVALRCDPISGHVSLFWYQQALGQGPEFLTYFQNEAQLDKSGLPSDRFFAERPEGSVSTLKIQRTQQEDSAVYLCASSLGTGLRTEAFFGQGTRLTVV.

Only one count was recorded for this clonotype. The chain uses TRBV20-1 and TRBJ2-1, with no clear D. V was pared by 1 base and J by 8 bases, with 12 bases between. Germline assignment: CDR1 DFQATT and CDR2 SNEGSKA (reference sequence). The CDR3 spans 13 residues. The CDR3 is CSARAKLDDEQFF. CDR3 coding DNA: TGCAGTGCTAGAGCAAAGTTGGACGATGAGCAGTTCTTC.

This chain links TRBV7-8 with TRBJ1-6; D is undetermined. The V gene's germline CDR1 is SGHVS and CDR2 FQNEAQ. This CDR3 comprises 14 residues. V lost 1 base and J 11 bases, leaving 12 bases between the germline ends. CDR3 protein: CASSLGGGFTPLHF. The CDR3 DNA is TGTGCCAGCAGCTTAGGAGGCGGATTCACACCCCTCCACTTT.

This clonotype was observed a single time. This sequence joins TRBV2 and TRBJ1-2, with TRBD1 matching 9 bases. Trimming took 6 bases from V and 3 from J; bases not matched to a gene: 2. The germline CDR1 and CDR2 sequences are SNHLY and FYNNEI. The CDR3 is 13 residues long. The CDR3 reads CASRGTGHYGYTF. CDR3 coding DNA: TGTGCCAGCAGGGGGACAGGGCACTATGGCTACACCTTC.

The V gene is TRBV20-1, the J gene TRBJ2-7; TRBD1 agrees at 9 bases. With V trimmed by 4 bases and J by 7 bases, 11 bases remained unmatched. The CDR3 covers 14 residues. The germline CDR1 and CDR2 sequences are DFQATT and SNEGSKA (reference sequence). CDR3 nucleotide sequence: TGCAGTGCTACAAACCGGGACAGGGTAGCGGAGCAGTACTTC. It encodes CSATNRDRVAEQYF.

The chain joins TRBV2 to TRBJ1-1; D is perhaps TRBD1 (6 bases). The germline V and J ends were trimmed by 2 bases and 1 base, with 8 bases remaining between them. CDR1 is SNHLY, CDR2 FYNNEI, per germline. CDR3 size: 14 residues. The CDR3 loop is CASSEPDRNTEAFF. The DNA for the CDR3 is TGTGCCAGCAGTGAACCGGACAGGAACACTGAAGCTTTCTTT.

This clonotype was counted once. The V call is TRBV19, the J call TRBJ2-7; TRBD1 agrees at 7 bases. Germline loops: CDR1 LNHDA, CDR2 SQIVND (reference sequence). This CDR3 has 13 residues. The junction had 11 bases not matched to a gene; V was cut back by 11 bases and J by 4 bases. CDR3 DNA sequence: TGTGCCGGGGCTTGGGACAGAGGGTACGAGCAGTACTTC. It translates to CAGAWDRGYEQYF.

The chain is built from TRBV7-9 and TRBJ2-3, with D possibly being TRBD1 or TRBD2 (5 bases each). In germline, CDR1 is SEHNR, CDR2 FQNEAQ (reference sequence). Between the trimmed V and J ends, which lost 1 base and 7 bases, there was a span of 12 bases. CDR3 length equals 14 residues. The CDR3 sequence: CASSLGWDQHTQYF. The CDR3 nucleotides read TGTGCCAGCAGCTTAGGCTGGGACCAACATACGCAGTATTTT.

The chain combines TRBV9 with TRBJ2-2; weak D call: TRBD2 (6 bases). The CDR3 consists of 14 residues. V was trimmed by 2 bases and J by 7 bases, leaving 12 bases between them. The V gene's germline CDR1 is SGDLS and CDR2 YYNGEE. The CDR3, as DNA: TGTGCCAGCAGCGTGAGGTTAGCGGACGGGGAGCTGTTTTTT. Translating gives CASSVRLADGELFF.

The V and J genes are TRBV7-9 and TRBJ2-1; D unclear. From germline, CDR1 is SEHNR and CDR2 FQNEAQ (reference sequence). The CDR3 has 12 residues. The ends were cut back, 0 bases at V and 10 bases at J, with 7 bases in the middle. The CDR3 protein is CASSLANGEQFF. The CDR3, as DNA: TGTGCCAGCAGCTTAGCTAACGGGGAGCAGTTCTTC.

This clonotype was counted a few times. The V and J genes are TRBV7-7 and TRBJ2-5; 14 bases are a match to TRBD2. This CDR3 is 18 amino acids long. The J segment lost 3 bases and the V segment lost 3 bases, leaving 9 bases of the junction unmatched. The germline gives CDR1 SSHAT, CDR2 FNYEAQ (reference sequence). Here the CDR3 reads CASSFLGLAGAGEETQYF. The DNA of the CDR3 is TGTGCCAGCAGCTTCTTGGGACTAGCGGGAGCGGGGGAAGAGACCCAGTACTTC.

The V gene is TRBV7-6, the J gene TRBJ1-2, with D possibly being TRBD1 (5 bases). The CDR3 has 13 residues. The V gene lost 7 bases and the J gene lost 7 bases, with 16 bases spanning the gap. Germline V lookup: CDR1 SGHVS, CDR2 FNYEAQ. CDR3 sequence reads: CASTPDSLSGYTF. The CDR3 DNA is TGTGCCAGCACCCCCGACAGTCTAAGTGGCTACACCTTC. The full variable domain, its missing parts supplied by reference TRBV7-6 and TRBJ1-2, is GAGVSQSPRYKVTKRGQDVALRCDPISGHVSLYWYRQALGQGPEFLTYFNYEAQQDKSGLPNDRFSAERPEGSISTLTIQRTEQRDSAMYRCASTPDSLSGYTFGSGTRLTVV.

The rearrangement links TRBV2 to TRBJ2-7, with 13 bases that match TRBD2. The germline V gene encodes CDR1 SNHLY and CDR2 FYNNEI. With 7 bases clipped from V and 4 bases from J, the junction kept 13 bases outside the gene matches. The CDR3 contains 17 residues. CDR3 nucleotides: TGTGCCAGCATCAGGAGTTACCCACTAGCGGGAGGGTACGAGCAGTACTTC. The encoded protein is CASIRSYPLAGGYEQYF.

Turning to this clonotype: The junction differs from germline at one of its ends, possibly a read error. The chain links TRBV2 to TRBJ1-5; TRBD1 agrees at 10 bases. Germline V gene sequence: CDR1 SNHLY, CDR2 FYNNEI. The CDR3 covers 17 residues. CDR3 bases: TGTGCCAGCAGCTTTCCCGGGACAGGGGCGGGCAATCAGCCCCAGCATTTC. Its protein product is CASSFPGTGAGNQPQHF.

This chain links TRBV5-1 with TRBJ2-7; 9 bases are a match to TRBD1. Germline V lookup: CDR1 SGHRS, CDR2 YFSETQ. The V and J ends lost 4 bases and 5 bases, in that order; junction bases with no gene match: 7. The CDR3 totals 14 residues. The DNA for the CDR3 is TGCGCCAGCAGCCCGGGGACAGGGAGAGACGAGCAGTACTTC. Encoded protein: CASSPGTGRDEQYF. The entire variable domain, with the rest obtained from reference TRBV5-1 and TRBJ2-7, is as follows: KAGVTQTPRYLIKTRGQQVTLSCSPISGHRSVSWYQQTPGQGLQFLFEYFSETQRNKGNFPGRFSGRQFSNSRSEMNVSTLELGDSALYLCASSPGTGRDEQYFGPGTRLTVT.

The sample holds a few counts of this clonotype. A read error may be the cause here, since a much bigger clone is one base away. The CDR3 DNA is TGTGCCAGCAGGACGGACAGGGGGATCGGTAATAATTCACCCCCCCACTTT. Encoded protein: CASRTDRGIGNNSPPHF. This sequence joins TRBV6-5 and TRBJ1-6; 10 bases line up with TRBD1. The CDR3 has 17 residues. Germline V gene data show CDR1 as MNHEY and CDR2 as SVGAGI.

The genes are TRBV20-1 and TRBJ1-5; D is ambiguous. The germline V gene encodes CDR1 DFQATT and CDR2 SNEGSKA (reference sequence). The length of the CDR3 is 15 residues. V lost 0 bases to trimming and J lost 2 bases, with 11 bases between them. The CDR3 DNA reads as TGCAGTGCTAGAGATATAAGGGAGGGCAATCAGCCCCAGCATTTT. It is translated as CSARDIREGNQPQHF.

A remark on this clonotype: The germline gene is not matched at one end of the junction; a read error may be the cause. V and J are TRBV10-3 and TRBJ1-1, with a tentative D call TRBD1 (5 bases). CDR1 is ENHRY and CDR2 is SYGVKD in the germline V gene. The CDR3 totals 14 residues. In nucleotides, the CDR3 is TGTGCCACCTGGGGTTCGGGGCCGAACACTGAAGCTCTCTTT. Residues: CATWGSGPNTEALF.

The rearrangement uses TRBV7-2 and TRBJ2-4; D tentatively fits TRBD1 or TRBD2 (7 bases each). Germline V gene sequence: CDR1 SGHTA, CDR2 FQGNSA. The germline V and J ends were trimmed by 4 bases and 1 base, with 14 bases remaining between them. The CDR3 runs 16 residues. CDR3 residues: CASSSSGTVAKNIQYF. The CDR3 DNA sequence: TGTGCCAGCAGCTCGAGCGGGACAGTGGCCAAAAACATTCAGTACTTC.

This chain uses TRBV20-1 with TRBJ2-1; TRBD2 matches 13 bases. Germline-derived CDR1 and CDR2 are DFQATT and SNEGSKA (reference sequence). This CDR3 has 15 residues. V lost 3 bases, J lost 7 bases, and 6 bases stayed unmatched. This chain's CDR3 is CSARGLAGSGNEQFF. The CDR3 DNA reads as TGCAGTGCTAGGGGACTAGCGGGATCAGGAAATGAGCAGTTCTTC.

The V call is TRBV10-2, the J call TRBJ2-3; TRBD2 matches 9 bases. Germline V lookup: CDR1 WSHSY, CDR2 SAAADI. The CDR3 extends over 16 amino acids. After removal of 6 bases from V and 0 bases from J, the junction contained 7 bases not matched to a gene. The CDR3 DNA is TGCGCCAGCAGCAGGAGCGGGGGGTTAAGCACAGATACGCAGTATTTT. Its translation is CASSRSGGLSTDTQYF.

The chain employs TRBV7-2 and TRBJ2-7; TRBD2 matches at 9 bases. From germline, CDR1 is SGHTA and CDR2 FQGNSA. The CDR3 consists of 17 residues. V shed 6 bases, J shed 0 bases, and the junction held 12 bases outside the gene matches. For the CDR3, the DNA is TGTGCCAGCAGTCCCCAGGGACTGACTAGCGGCTCCTACGAGCAGTACTTC. It encodes CASSPQGLTSGSYEQYF.

The rearrangement joins TRBV11-1 to TRBJ2-5; D is undetermined. The CDR3 loop spans 14 amino acids. From germline, CDR1 is SGHAT and CDR2 FQDESV (reference sequence). Trimming removed 0 bases from V and 2 bases from J, with 7 bases in between. CDR3 DNA sequence: TGTGCCAGCAGCTTAGCCGAGCGTCAAGAGACCCAGTACTTC. It translates to CASSLAERQETQYF.

The V call is TRBV29-1, the J call TRBJ1-2, with 7 bases lining up with TRBD1. CDR1 and CDR2 (germline): SQVTM, ANQGSEA. The CDR3 has 13 residues. After removal of 1 base from V and 7 bases from J, the junction contained 6 bases not matched to a gene. CDR3 DNA sequence: TGCAGCGTTGAAGGGCAGGGGGTTGGTGGCTACACCTTC. It specifies CSVEGQGVGGYTF.

V usage is TRBV5-1 and J usage is TRBJ2-7; 13 nucleotides agree with TRBD2. The CDR3 is made up of 15 amino acids. The J segment lost 3 bases and the V segment lost 4 bases, leaving 4 bases of the junction unmatched. CDR1 and CDR2 from the germline V gene are SGHRS and YFSETQ. The CDR3 DNA sequence: TGCGCCAGCAGCCTTAGGACTAGCGGGAGCTACGAGCAGTACTTC. Translated, it gives CASSLRTSGSYEQYF. Combining the CDR3 with reference TRBV5-1 and TRBJ2-7 gives the whole variable domain KAGVTQTPRYLIKTRGQQVTLSCSPISGHRSVSWYQQTPGQGLQFLFEYFSETQRNKGNFPGRFSGRQFSNSRSEMNVSTLELGDSALYLCASSLRTSGSYEQYFGPGTRLTVT.

The chain employs TRBV27 and TRBJ1-1; no definite D call. The V end was cut by 3 bases, the J end by 1 base, with 6 bases between. CDR3 length: 13 residues. CDR1 MNHEY and CDR2 SMNVEV come from the germline V gene (reference sequence). The CDR3 coding sequence is TGTGCCAGCAGTTTCGGGAAGAACACTGAAGCTTTCTTT. Translated, it gives CASSFGKNTEAFF.

V gene TRBV24-1 combines with J gene TRBJ2-2, with unresolved D. The CDR3 length is 13 residues. From germline, CDR1 is KGHDR and CDR2 SFDVKD. Trimming removed 5 bases at V and 5 bases at J, with 8 bases between. For the CDR3, the DNA is TGTGCCACCAGTGCCCGACAAACCGGGGAGCTGTTTTTT. This gives the protein CATSARQTGELFF.